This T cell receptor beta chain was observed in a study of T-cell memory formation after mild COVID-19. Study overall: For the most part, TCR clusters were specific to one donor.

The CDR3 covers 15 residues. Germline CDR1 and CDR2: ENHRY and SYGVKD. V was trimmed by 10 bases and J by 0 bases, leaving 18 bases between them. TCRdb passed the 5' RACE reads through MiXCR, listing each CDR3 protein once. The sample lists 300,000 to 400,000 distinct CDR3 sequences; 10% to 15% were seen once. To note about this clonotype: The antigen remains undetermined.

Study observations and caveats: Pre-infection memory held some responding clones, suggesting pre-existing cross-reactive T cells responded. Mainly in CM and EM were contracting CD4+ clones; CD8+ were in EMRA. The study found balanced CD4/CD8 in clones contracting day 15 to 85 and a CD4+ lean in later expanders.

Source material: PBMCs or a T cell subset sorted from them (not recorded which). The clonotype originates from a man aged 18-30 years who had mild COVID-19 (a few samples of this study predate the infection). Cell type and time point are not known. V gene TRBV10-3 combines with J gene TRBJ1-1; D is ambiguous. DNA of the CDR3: TGTGCCAACCGGGAGGACCATTCGGTGAACACTGAAGCTTTCTTT. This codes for CANREDHSVNTEAFF.